This entry lists 22 T cell receptor beta chains sequenced from one sample in a study of identical twins. TCRdb processed the 5' RACE reads anew with MiXCR; each CDR3 protein has one entry. The sample lists 690,000 or so distinct CDR3 sequences; around 5.7% were seen once. The sequenced sample consisted of naive T cells sorted from blood. The receptor set was obtained from a man between 18 and 35 years old in good health.

CDR3 coding DNA: TGCGCCAGCAGCGAGGGAACATTCTACCAAGAGACCCAGTACTTC. This encodes CASSEGTFYQETQYF. The V gene is TRBV5-1, the J gene TRBJ2-5; D possibly corresponds to TRBD2 (5 bases). The length of the CDR3 is 15 residues. CDR1 and CDR2 (germline): SGHRS, YFSETQ. V lost 4 bases to trimming and J lost 0 bases, with 13 bases between them. Using reference TRBV5-1 and TRBJ2-5 for the parts outside the CDR3, the full variable domain is KAGVTQTPRYLIKTRGQQVTLSCSPISGHRSVSWYQQTPGQGLQFLFEYFSETQRNKGNFPGRFSGRQFSNSRSEMNVSTLELGDSALYLCASSEGTFYQETQYFGPGTRLLVL.

This clonotype has more than one count but fewer than ten. The V gene is TRBV28, the J gene TRBJ1-2; tentatively, D is TRBD1 (5 bases). Trimming left V 7 bases short and J 8 bases short, with 11 bases between. The CDR3 spans 11 residues. Germline CDR1 MDHEN, CDR2 SYDVKM. Here the CDR3 reads CASNSGRGYTF. DNA of the CDR3: TGTGCCAGCAACTCAGGGAGGGGCTACACCTTC.

This clonotype was found once. The genes are TRBV12-3 or TRBV12-4 and TRBJ1-4, with D possibly being TRBD1 (5 bases). V was pared by 8 bases and J by 5 bases, with 12 bases between. The CDR3 has 13 amino acids. The DNA of the CDR3 is TGTGCCAGCGCGGGACTCGTCAATGAAAAACTGTTTTTT. Its protein product is CASAGLVNEKLFF.

In its sample, this clonotype was seen many times. The chain is built from TRBV5-1 and TRBJ2-7; TRBD1 aligns across 7 bases. V was pared by 3 bases and J by 2 bases, with 8 bases of the junction left unmatched. CDR1 and CDR2 (germline): SGHRS, YFSETQ. This CDR3 comprises 15 residues. CDR3 nucleotide sequence: TGCGCCAGCAGCTCCAGACAGGGTATAGCCTACGAGCAGTACTTC. Translation gives CASSSRQGIAYEQYF.

The V and J genes are TRBV11-2 and TRBJ2-1; TRBD2 is a possible D gene (6 bases). Germline lookup yields CDR1 SGHAT and CDR2 FQNNGV. The CDR3 spans 14 residues. Between the trimmed V and J ends, which lost 2 bases and 8 bases, there was a span of 13 bases. The CDR3 is CASSLFSLAYEQFF. In DNA, the CDR3 is TGTGCCAGCAGCTTATTCTCACTAGCCTATGAGCAGTTCTTC.

This clonotype was seen many times. The rearrangement uses TRBV6-1 and TRBJ1-1; weak D call: TRBD1 (5 bases). The CDR3 has 14 amino acids. Germline V lookup: CDR1 MNHNS, CDR2 SASEGT. Trimming removed 2 bases at V and 0 bases at J, with 7 bases between. CDR3 amino acids: CASSERDVNTEAFF. The CDR3 coding sequence is TGTGCCAGCAGTGAAAGGGACGTGAACACTGAAGCTTTCTTT.

This clonotype appeared many times. The CDR3, as DNA: TGCGCCAGCAGCTTACAACACAGGGGGCGCGTATTTGGGGCCAACGTCCTGACTTTC. Protein product: CASSLQHRGRVFGANVLTF. The chain recombines TRBV5-1 with TRBJ2-6; 9 bases match TRBD1. Per the germline V gene, CDR1 is SGHRS and CDR2 is YFSETQ. The length of the CDR3 is 19 residues. J was trimmed by 3 bases and V by 2 bases; bases with no gene match: 12.

The sample holds a few counts of this clonotype. The V call is TRBV20-1, the J call TRBJ2-7, with 8 bases fitting TRBD1. The CDR3 totals 16 residues. The germline V gene has CDR1 DFQATT and CDR2 SNEGSKA (reference sequence). J gave up 6 bases and V 5 bases, and 18 bases lay outside the gene matches. DNA for the CDR3: TGCAGTGCTTCCGGGGGCAGGGGGCTCGTGGAGAGCGAGCAGTACTTC. It encodes CSASGGRGLVESEQYF.

This clonotype was seen many times. The chain recombines TRBV12-3 or TRBV12-4 with TRBJ2-1; 11 bases are shared with TRBD2. Trimming took 6 bases from V and 4 from J; bases not matched to a gene: 5. The CDR3 contains 15 residues. The CDR3 DNA reads as TGTGCCAGCAGACTGACTAGCGGGACTTACAATGAGCAGTTCTTC. Translated, it gives CASRLTSGTYNEQFF.

The genes are TRBV5-1 and TRBJ2-3; weak D call: TRBD1 (6 bases). Germline CDR1 and CDR2: SGHRS and YFSETQ. This CDR3 has 16 residues. Trimming removed 0 bases at V and 4 bases at J, with 15 bases between. DNA of the CDR3: TGCGCCAGCAGCTTGGAATACAGGGCGGAGCCAGATACGCAGTATTTT. It encodes CASSLEYRAEPDTQYF.

This clonotype was recorded many times. The J gene is TRBJ1-2, the V gene TRBV25-1; D not certain. Trimming pared 8 bases from V and 4 bases from J, leaving 11 bases between. Germline V gene sequence: CDR1 MGHDK, CDR2 SYGVNS. This CDR3 comprises 12 residues. CDR3 nucleotide sequence: TGTGCCAGCCTCGGGTCGGGCTATGGCTACACCTTC. Translating gives CASLGSGYGYTF.

This clonotype was recorded a few times. The J gene is TRBJ2-7, the V gene TRBV14; 9 nucleotides agree with TRBD2. Germline-derived CDR1 and CDR2 are SGHDN and FVKESK. The V and J ends lost 5 bases and 0 bases, in that order; junction bases with no gene match: 2. This CDR3 has 14 residues. Written as DNA, the CDR3 is TGTGCCAGCAGCGAGCGGGAGGTCTCCTACGAGCAGTACTTC. Its translation is CASSEREVSYEQYF.

This clonotype was counted between two and nine times. The chain links TRBV24-1 to TRBJ2-3; no firm D call. This CDR3 has 13 residues. V lost 6 bases and J 3 bases, leaving 9 bases between the germline ends. Germline assignment: CDR1 KGHDR and CDR2 SFDVKD. The CDR3 coding sequence is TGTGCCACCAGTCGTCCCGGAACAGATACGCAGTATTTT. Its protein is CATSRPGTDTQYF.

This clonotype showed up many times. This chain connects TRBV12-3 or TRBV12-4 to TRBJ2-1, with a weak D call TRBD1 (6 bases). The CDR3 totals 13 residues. The V gene lost 3 bases and the J gene lost 6 bases, with 9 bases spanning the gap. The CDR3 is CASSFRTANEQFF. In DNA form, the CDR3 reads TGTGCCAGCAGTTTCCGGACAGCCAATGAGCAGTTCTTC.

This clonotype was detected many times. The V call is TRBV6-1, the J call TRBJ1-4, with 8 bases matching TRBD1. This CDR3 comprises 14 residues. Germline V CDR1 and CDR2: MNHNS, SASEGT. J gave up 5 bases and V 10 bases, and 9 bases lay outside the gene matches. Here the CDR3 reads CATSKRQGNEKLFF. The CDR3 DNA sequence: TGTGCCACCTCTAAGAGACAGGGGAATGAAAAACTGTTTTTT.

This clonotype turned up a few times. The J gene is TRBJ2-1, the V gene TRBV9; D may be TRBD2 (6 bases). CDR3 size: 13 residues. The germline V gene encodes CDR1 SGDLS and CDR2 YYNGEE. Trimming pared 3 bases from V and 9 bases from J, leaving 13 bases between. The CDR3 coding sequence is TGTGCCAGCAGCGCTACCTCCGGGGGTGAGCAGTTCTTC. Protein: CASSATSGGEQFF.

This clonotype was recorded a few times. The rearrangement links TRBV11-2 to TRBJ2-7; 8 nucleotides line up with TRBD2. From germline, CDR1 is SGHAT and CDR2 FQNNGV. The V segment lost 0 bases and the J segment 7 bases; nucleotides outside the gene matches: 11. The CDR3 totals 16 residues. The CDR3 DNA reads as TGTGCCAGCAGCTTAGAGGTCAGCCTAGCGGGTATGGAGCAGTACTTC. Amino acid sequence: CASSLEVSLAGMEQYF. The full variable domain, in which reference TRBV11-2 and TRBJ2-7 provide the parts outside the CDR3, is EAGVAQSPRYKIIEKRQSVAFWCNPISGHATLYWYQQILGQGPKLLIQFQNNGVVDDSQLPKDRFSAERLKGVDSTLKIQPAKLEDSAVYLCASSLEVSLAGMEQYFGPGTRLTVT.

The J gene is TRBJ2-3, the V gene TRBV5-1; D uncertain. CDR3 length equals 13 residues. Germline lookup yields CDR1 SGHRS and CDR2 YFSETQ. The V gene lost 3 bases and the J gene lost 9 bases, with 14 bases spanning the gap. For the CDR3, the DNA is TGCGCCAGCAGCTCGGAGCCCCCCGCCACGCAGTATTTT. Amino acids: CASSSEPPATQYF.

This clonotype was seen a handful of times. This rearrangement joins TRBV24-1 to TRBJ1-1; 7 bases are a match to TRBD1. The CDR3 spans 13 residues. V was clipped by 7 bases and J by 4 bases; unmatched bases: 5. Germline lookup yields CDR1 KGHDR and CDR2 SFDVKD. In DNA, the CDR3 is TGTGCCACCAGAGGGGAGGGGGCCACTGAAGCTTTCTTT. Protein: CATRGEGATEAFF.

This clonotype was found many times. The chain has TRBV12-3 or TRBV12-4 and TRBJ2-5, with no clear D. CDR3 length: 13 residues. Trimming shortened V by 6 bases and J by 2 bases, and 10 bases separated the two germline ends. The CDR3 here is CASSAPAQETQYF. As DNA, the CDR3 is TGTGCCAGCAGCGCCCCGGCACAAGAGACCCAGTACTTC.

This clonotype came up a few times. The chain combines TRBV6-1 with TRBJ1-5, with TRBD1 matching over 7 bases. The germline V gene encodes CDR1 MNHNS and CDR2 SASEGT. The CDR3 consists of 14 residues. V was clipped by 8 bases and J by 6 bases; unmatched bases: 10. The CDR3 region is CASHRQGVIQPQHF. CDR3 nucleotide sequence: TGTGCCAGCCATAGACAGGGAGTAATTCAGCCCCAGCATTTT.

This sequence joins TRBV28 and TRBJ1-4; 7 positions agree with TRBD1. The germline gives CDR1 MDHEN, CDR2 SYDVKM. This CDR3 region has 15 residues. V shed 4 bases, J shed 2 bases, and the junction held 4 bases outside the gene matches. The CDR3 protein is CASSSPGQTNEKLFF. The CDR3, as DNA: TGTGCCAGCAGTTCCCCGGGACAGACTAATGAAAAACTGTTTTTT.